The 2 T cell receptor beta chains listed next were all sequenced from one sample in a study of shared T cell receptors in the human thymus (dated by TCRdb to the early 2020s). The library relied on the immunoSEQ multiplex PCR assay. Entries here come from immuneACCESS through TCRdb and include only in-frame sequences with V and J called. Some clones fail to appear in such tables; in the studies checked, an unresolved V gene covers under half of the shortfall, and the cause of the remainder is unknown. A total of about 540,000 clones appear in this sample, around 78% of them only once. The top ten constitute around 0.012% of the sample. The data were also submitted as part of a second study, on human thymus T cells.

The specimen sequenced was thymocytes. These receptor sequences come from a boy under two years old with a congenital heart defect. Donor details come from another sample of the same person, matched by shared clones.

The rearrangement links TRBV4-1 to TRBJ2-1, with 9 bases that match TRBD2. The CDR3 runs 18 residues. Per the germline V gene, CDR1 is MGHRA and CDR2 is YSYEKL. With V trimmed by 0 bases and J by 8 bases, 14 bases remained unmatched. DNA for the CDR3: TGCGCCAGCAGCCAAGAGACATATAGCGGGAGTCGGGGCCATGAGCAGTTCTTC. Translating it yields CASSQETYSGSRGHEQFF.

This clone was counted a few times. The chain joins TRBV12-5 to TRBJ2-7; maybe TRBD1 (5 bases). The CDR3 contains 16 residues. The V end was cut by 4 bases, the J end by 0 bases, with 16 bases between. The germline gives CDR1 LGHNT, CDR2 FRNRAP. The CDR3 loop is CASGSTGNQASYEQYF. CDR3 bases: TGTGCTAGTGGTTCTACAGGAAATCAGGCCTCCTACGAGCAGTACTTC.